These 23 T cell receptor beta chains share one sample of origin, sequenced in a study of lymphopenia after photon versus proton radiotherapy. The data were produced by immunoSEQ multiplex PCR, yet TCRdb's version contains in-frame clones alone and is incomplete. The table shows more than 25,000 clones, with roughly 86% occurring only once. The specimen was peripheral blood, collected from a patient treated with photon-based radiotherapy. The receptors stem from a man in his fifties with gastric cancer.

The chain links TRBV7-2 to TRBJ2-3; D call uncertain. The V end was cut by 4 bases, the J end by 0 bases, with 11 bases between. CDR1 is SGHTA, CDR2 FQGNSA, per germline. The CDR3 totals 15 residues. Here the CDR3 DNA reads TGTGCCAGCAGCTCAACACGTGCTAGCACAGATACGCAGTATTTT. Translating it yields CASSSTRASTDTQYF. Using reference TRBV7-2 and TRBJ2-3 for the parts outside the CDR3, the full variable domain is GAGVSQSPSNKVTEKGKDVELRCDPISGHTALYWYRQSLGQGLEFLIYFQGNSAPDKSGLPSDRFSAERTGGSVSTLTIQRTQQEDSAVYLCASSSTRASTDTQYFGPGTRLTVL.

This rearrangement joins TRBV7-8 to TRBJ1-1; unclear D gene. Germline V lookup: CDR1 SGHVS, CDR2 FQNEAQ. This CDR3 has 14 amino acids. Trimming left V 0 bases short and J 6 bases short, with 11 bases between. The CDR3 region has the DNA TGTGCCAGCAGCTTAGCTGATTTCGGGTCTGAAGCTTTCTTT. Translation: CASSLADFGSEAFF.

The rearrangement links TRBV18 to TRBJ2-7; D gene uncertain. The CDR3 loop spans 13 amino acids. Germline V gene data show CDR1 as KGHSH and CDR2 as LQKENI. V was clipped by 3 bases and J by 3 bases, with 9 bases between them. The CDR3 is CASSPRTDYEQYF. CDR3 nucleotide sequence: TGTGCCAGCTCACCGAGAACTGACTACGAGCAGTACTTC.

The chain carries TRBV5-1 and TRBJ2-3; 7 nucleotides align to TRBD2. CDR1 and CDR2 from the germline V gene are SGHRS and YFSETQ. Unmatched junction bases numbered 7, after V lost 4 bases and J lost 5 bases. This CDR3 comprises 14 residues. This chain's CDR3 is CASSGGLVGDTQYF. The DNA for the CDR3 is TGCGCCAGCAGCGGCGGACTAGTCGGAGATACGCAGTATTTT. The variable domain in full, with the rest retrieved from reference TRBV5-1 and TRBJ2-3, is KAGVTQTPRYLIKTRGQQVTLSCSPISGHRSVSWYQQTPGQGLQFLFEYFSETQRNKGNFPGRFSGRQFSNSRSEMNVSTLELGDSALYLCASSGGLVGDTQYFGPGTRLTVL.

The chain employs TRBV2 and TRBJ2-2; D not resolved. The germline V gene has CDR1 SNHLY and CDR2 FYNNEI. Trimming pared 4 bases from V and 4 bases from J, leaving 10 bases between. CDR3 length equals 14 residues. The CDR3 sequence is CASSGGFGTGELFF. CDR3 nucleotide sequence: TGTGCCAGCAGTGGGGGATTTGGCACCGGGGAGCTGTTTTTT. Using reference TRBV2 and TRBJ2-2 for the parts outside the CDR3, the full variable domain is EPEVTQTPSHQVTQMGQEVILRCVPISNHLYFYWYRQILGQKVEFLVSFYNNEISEKSEIFDDQFSVERPDGSNFTLKIRSTKLEDSAMYFCASSGGFGTGELFFGEGSRLTVL.

The chain has TRBV6-4 and TRBJ1-4; no definite D call. The CDR3 loop spans 13 amino acids. V lost 9 bases and J lost 8, with 16 bases in between. The germline gives CDR1 MRHNA, CDR2 SNTAGT. The chain's CDR3 is CASRRIPYEKLFF. CDR3 bases: TGTGCCAGTCGACGGATTCCGTACGAAAAACTGTTTTTT.

This chain uses TRBV7-8 with TRBJ2-2; D not certain. The length of the CDR3 is 14 residues. V shed 3 bases and J shed 3 bases, with 8 bases lying between them. Germline CDR1 is SGHVS and CDR2 is FQNEAQ. CDR3 in amino acids: CASSFRVDTGELFF. In DNA, the CDR3 is TGTGCCAGCAGCTTCAGAGTTGACACCGGGGAGCTGTTTTTT.

The chain is built from TRBV30 and TRBJ2-5; 9 bases fit TRBD2. The CDR3 spans 14 residues. In germline, CDR1 is GTSNPN, CDR2 SVGIG (reference sequence). Trimming cost V 2 bases and J 5 bases; bases outside gene matches: 6. The CDR3 DNA reads TGTGCCTGGAGTATTGTGAGCGGGGGGGAGACCCAGTACTTC. Translation: CAWSIVSGGETQYF.

The CDR3: CASSQRLAGVFGTYNEQFF. The DNA for the CDR3 is TGTGCCAGCAGCCAACGACTAGCGGGGGTATTCGGGACCTACAATGAGCAGTTCTTC. V is TRBV14 and J is TRBJ2-1; 12 bases agree with TRBD2. Germline V CDR1 and CDR2: SGHDN, FVKESK. The CDR3 loop spans 19 amino acids. V shed 2 bases and J 2 bases; nucleotides not matched to a gene: 10.

This clone was picked up a small number of times. CDR3 nucleotide sequence: TGCGCCAGCAGCCAAGATGGGAATTCCGAGCCCCAGCATTTT. This encodes CASSQDGNSEPQHF. V is TRBV4-1 and J is TRBJ1-5; unclear D gene. V lost 0 bases and J 8 bases, leaving 11 bases between the germline ends. Germline values: CDR1 MGHRA, CDR2 YSYEKL. This CDR3 spans 14 amino acids.

This clone appeared a single time. The gene calls are TRBV6-5 and TRBJ1-6, with 8 nucleotides matching TRBD1. The germline CDR1 and CDR2 sequences are MNHEY and SVGAGI. V trimming: 6 bases; J trimming: 7 bases; junction bases outside the gene matches: 8. This CDR3 is built from 15 residues. CDR3 DNA sequence: TGTGCCAGCAGGCCCCCGGGACAGGTCAATTCACCCCTCCACTTT. Encoded protein: CASRPPGQVNSPLHF.

The chain links TRBV6-6 to TRBJ1-3; the D is unclear. Germline V gene sequence: CDR1 MNHNY, CDR2 SVGAGI (reference sequence). The CDR3 has 13 amino acids. The germline V and J ends were trimmed by 5 bases and 3 bases, with 8 bases remaining between them. The CDR3 region has the DNA TGTGCCAGCAGTCTACGGGGTGGAAACACCATATATTTT. This sequence encodes CASSLRGGNTIYF.

This chain connects TRBV5-6 to TRBJ1-2, with D unresolved. Germline CDR1 and CDR2: SGHDT and YYEEEE. V was pared by 4 bases and J by 4 bases, with 5 bases between. The CDR3 has 11 amino acids. The CDR3: CASSASYGYTF. The CDR3 DNA follows: TGTGCCAGCAGCGCCTCCTATGGCTACACCTTC.

The CDR3 nucleotides are TGTGCCAGCAGCTTGCCCGGGACAGGACCGCGGGAGACCCAGTACTTC. Translating it yields CASSLPGTGPRETQYF. This chain connects TRBV7-3 to TRBJ2-5, with 8 positions matching TRBD1. Germline V gene lookup returns CDR1 SGHTA and CDR2 FQGTGA. The junction had 11 bases not matched to a gene; V was cut back by 3 bases and J by 5 bases. The CDR3 is 16 amino acids.

The rearrangement uses TRBV30 and TRBJ2-5; 7 bases align to TRBD1. This CDR3 is built from 13 residues. With V trimmed by 4 bases and J by 5 bases, 7 bases remained unmatched. CDR1 and CDR2 (germline): GTSNPN, SVGIG (reference sequence). The CDR3 reads CAWNRQGRETQYF. CDR3 bases: TGTGCCTGGAATCGACAGGGAAGGGAGACCCAGTACTTC.

V gene TRBV5-1 combines with J gene TRBJ2-5; the D is unclear. Trimming shortened V by 4 bases and J by 1 base, and 2 bases separated the two germline ends. This CDR3 is 11 amino acids long. From germline, CDR1 is SGHRS and CDR2 YFSETQ. The CDR3 region has the DNA TGCGCCAGCAGCCTCCAAGAGACCCAGTACTTC. The encoded protein is CASSLQETQYF.

This chain links TRBV7-6 with TRBJ2-2, with 7 bases lining up with TRBD1. The CDR3 is made up of 14 amino acids. After removal of 7 bases from V and 6 bases from J, the junction contained 8 bases not matched to a gene. Per germline, CDR1 SGHVS and CDR2 FNYEAQ. CDR3 residues: CASMRQGVPGELFF. The CDR3, as DNA: TGTGCCAGCATGAGGCAGGGGGTACCCGGGGAGCTGTTTTTT.

The J gene is TRBJ2-1, the V gene TRBV6-6; 7 positions agree with TRBD1. The CDR3 has 12 amino acids. Per germline, CDR1 MNHNY and CDR2 SVGAGI (reference sequence). V was clipped by 6 bases and J by 10 bases; unmatched bases: 6. DNA of the CDR3: TGTGCCAGCAGCCCCGTCAGGGGGGAGCAGTTCTTC. Protein product: CASSPVRGEQFF.

The CDR3: CASSLQGAPGELFF. The CDR3 DNA is TGTGCCAGCAGTTTACAGGGGGCGCCCGGGGAGCTGTTTTTT. J is TRBJ2-2 and V is TRBV5-6, with 9 nucleotides matching TRBD1. CDR1 SGHDT and CDR2 YYEEEE come from the germline V gene. Trimming took 5 bases from V and 6 from J; bases not matched to a gene: 5. The CDR3 loop spans 14 amino acids.

This chain uses TRBV6-6 with TRBJ2-1; 8 nucleotides line up with TRBD2. The CDR3 is 15 amino acids. CDR1 and CDR2 (germline): MNHNY, SVGAGI (reference sequence). J lost 4 bases, V lost 8 bases, and 10 bases had no gene match. The CDR3, as DNA: TGTGCCAGCTTTGAATCACTAGCGGTTTACAATGAGCAGTTCTTC. Its translation is CASFESLAVYNEQFF.

This chain uses TRBV20-1 with TRBJ1-1, with D perhaps TRBD1 (5 bases). Per germline, CDR1 DFQATT and CDR2 SNEGSKA (reference sequence). Trimming stripped 3 bases from V and 7 bases from J, with 9 bases between. The CDR3 sequence is 11 residues long. CDR3 nucleotides: TGCAGTGCTAGGTGGGGCTATGAAGCTTTCTTT. It encodes CSARWGYEAFF.

The chain uses TRBV6-6 and TRBJ1-5; possible D gene TRBD1, 6 bases. V was cut by 2 bases and J by 6 bases, with 14 bases left in between. The CDR3 totals 15 residues. The germline gives CDR1 MNHNY, CDR2 SVGAGI (reference sequence). As DNA, the CDR3 is TGTGCCAGCAGTTACCGGGGGCAGGGAAGTCAGCCCCAGCATTTT. Translated: CASSYRGQGSQPQHF.

Remarks on this clone: Other nucleotide sequences in the sample specify the same CDR3. V is TRBV5-1 and J is TRBJ2-5; D remains ambiguous. Germline loops: CDR1 SGHRS, CDR2 YFSETQ. This CDR3 spans 11 amino acids. Deletions cut 4 bases from V and 4 bases from J, with 5 bases between. Here the CDR3 reads CASSAGETQYF. For the CDR3, the DNA is TGCGCCAGCAGCGCCGGAGAGACCCAGTACTTC. The full variable domain, in which reference TRBV5-1 and TRBJ2-5 provide the parts outside the CDR3, is KAGVTQTPRYLIKTRGQQVTLSCSPISGHRSVSWYQQTPGQGLQFLFEYFSETQRNKGNFPGRFSGRQFSNSRSEMNVSTLELGDSALYLCASSAGETQYFGPGTRLLVL.